These T cell receptor beta chains were read from a single sample in a study of shared clonotypes between healthy human individuals. The assay was immunoSEQ multiplex PCR, and TCRdb's table has in-frame clones only and misses some. The sample includes more than 2 million clones, roughly 95% of them seen just once. The sample taken for sequencing was naive CD8+ T cells sorted from blood. These TCRs come from a man aged 18-30 years in good health. Each CDR3 is given with its conserved first and last residue. A D gene is named only where the DNA matches it firmly. Expanded clones get a size class; other rows say once, few or many, or leave the size out.

size	V	J	D	DNA	CDR3
.	TRBV7-6	TRBJ2-1	TRBD2	TGTGCCAGCAGCTTAGACGCCTTAGCGGGAAAGGATTTGAGCAATGAGCAGTTCTTC	CASSLDALAGKDLSNEQFF
.	TRBV5-1	TRBJ2-7	TRBD2	TGCGCCAGCAGCTTGGAGCTAGCGGGAGGGCTGAATGAGCAGTACTTC	CASSLELAGGLNEQYF
.	TRBV6-5	TRBJ1-5	.	TGTGCCAGCAGTTTGACAGGTAATCAGCCCCAGCATTTT	CASSLTGNQPQHF
.	TRBV28	TRBJ1-2	.	TGTGCCAGCCCCCCGGGACAACCCAACTATGGCTACACCTTC	CASPPGQPNYGYTF
.	TRBV4-1	TRBJ1-3	.	TGCGCCAGCAGCCTCCGGGACTCTAGCTCTGGAAACACCATATATTTT	CASSLRDSSSGNTIYF
.	TRBV6-5	TRBJ2-1	TRBD1	TGTGCCAGCAGTTACTCCAGGGGGAATGAGCAGTTCTTC	CASSYSRGNEQFF
once	TRBV18	TRBJ2-3	.	TGTGCCAGCCGATTCTCTGGGATCGGCACAGATACGCAGTATTTT	CASRFSGIGTDTQYF
.	TRBV7-9	TRBJ1-1	.	TGTGCCAGCAGCCTCAGTGAAAACACTGAAGCTTTCTTT	CASSLSENTEAFF
.	TRBV5-6	TRBJ2-7	.	TGTGCCAGCAGCCCTGACGGAGACTACGAGCAGTACTTC	CASSPDGDYEQYF
.	TRBV27	TRBJ2-7	TRBD2	TGTGCCAGCAGTTTGATAGCGGGAGTTCCCAACGAGCAGTACTTC	CASSLIAGVPNEQYF
.	TRBV2	TRBJ2-7	TRBD1	TGTGCCAGCGGGTACGACACTCCAGGGGGTTCCTACGAGCAGTACTTC	CASGYDTPGGSYEQYF
.	TRBV28	TRBJ1-1	.	TGTGCCAGCAGTTCATCCTGGGGCTATTTGAACACTGAAGCTTTCTTT	CASSSSWGYLNTEAFF